The 31 T cell receptor beta chains presented below share a single source sample, sequenced in a study of blood T cell repertoires in COVID-19 (TCRdb year 2020). Library preparation used the immunoSEQ multiplex PCR assay. TCRdb holds this immuneACCESS table with in-frame rearrangements only. Some clones are missing; in checked studies, unresolved V genes explain under half, and the rest has no known cause. The sample table records approximately 170,000 clones; around 84% of these occur just once. Roughly 19% of the sample is taken by the ten largest. Sequences were obtained from peripheral blood. The origin of the receptors is a woman aged 80 or over with acute or convalescent COVID-19.

The chain has TRBV15 and TRBJ2-7; a possible D gene is TRBD2 (8 bases). This CDR3 region has 16 residues. Trimming shortened V by 3 bases and J by 3 bases, and 18 bases separated the two germline ends. Germline CDR1 is LNHNV and CDR2 is YYDKDF (reference sequence). As DNA, the CDR3 is TGTGCCACCAGCAGCGATCGGGAGGGGGCCATCTACGAGCAGTACTTC. It yields the protein CATSSDREGAIYEQYF. Variable domain in full (rest from reference TRBV15 and TRBJ2-7): DAMVIQNPRYQVTQFGKPVTLSCSQTLNHNVMYWYQQKSSQAPKLLFHYYDKDFNNEADTPDNFQSRRPNTSFCFLDIRSPGLGDTAMYLCATSSDREGAIYEQYFGPGTRLTVT.

V gene TRBV21-1 combines with J gene TRBJ2-1; TRBD1, the table's D call, was not compared with the DNA. TRBV21-1 is a known pseudogene. CDR3 length: 20 residues. The CDR3 DNA sequence: TGTGCCAGCAGCAAGTCGGGGCCTACAGGGCTTCGCCACGGCAGGAATGAGCAGTTCTTC. Protein: CASSKSGPTGLRHGRNEQFF.

This chain joins TRBV30 and TRBJ1-5; the D is unclear. Germline CDR1 and CDR2: GTSNPN and SVGIG (reference sequence). The V and J ends lost 2 bases and 5 bases respectively, with 10 bases between them. CDR3 length: 13 residues. The CDR3 loop reads CAWSPSSDQPQHF. The CDR3 nucleotides are TGTGCCTGGAGTCCCTCCTCGGATCAGCCCCAGCATTTT.

The chain carries TRBV7-9 and TRBJ1-2, with 11 bases identical to TRBD1. CDR3 length: 14 residues. V gave up 5 bases and J gave up 3 bases; unmatched junction bases: 2. Germline assignment: CDR1 SEHNR and CDR2 FQNEAQ (reference sequence). The CDR3 nucleotides read TGTGCCAGCAGCAGGGGACAGGGGGACTATGGCTACACCTTC. It translates to CASSRGQGDYGYTF.

The J gene is TRBJ1-1, the V gene TRBV18, with a weak D call TRBD1 (6 bases). This CDR3 contains 17 residues. The V gene's germline CDR1 is KGHSH and CDR2 LQKENI. Deletions cut 3 bases from V and 1 base from J, with 18 bases between. CDR3 region: CASSPLLETGRNTEAFF. The CDR3 DNA is TGTGCCAGCTCACCGTTATTGGAAACAGGGCGGAACACTGAAGCTTTCTTT.

CDR3 amino acids: CASSRLEVGNTIYF. The DNA of the CDR3 is TGTGCCAGCAGCCGCCTAGAGGTCGGAAACACCATATATTTT. The gene calls are TRBV6-1 and TRBJ1-3, with D unclear. V lost 6 bases to trimming and J lost 4 bases, with 13 bases between them. This CDR3 is built from 14 residues. In germline, CDR1 is MNHNS, CDR2 SASEGT.

The chain uses TRBV3-1 (or the pseudogene TRBV3-2) and TRBJ1-1, with a possible D match to TRBD1 (5 bases). V shed 3 bases and J shed 10 bases, with 12 bases lying between them. Per the germline V gene, CDR1 is LGHDT and CDR2 is YNNKEL (reference sequence). CDR3 length equals 12 residues. The CDR3 region is CASSHGGRRAFF. CDR3 in DNA: TGTGCCAGCAGCCACGGGGGACGGCGAGCTTTCTTT.

J is TRBJ2-1 and V is TRBV2; 9 bases are a match to TRBD2. V trimming: 3 bases; J trimming: 0 bases; junction bases outside the gene matches: 0. The V gene's germline CDR1 is SNHLY and CDR2 FYNNEI. The CDR3 extends over 15 amino acids. CDR3 sequence (DNA): TGTGCCAGCAGTGATAGCGGGAGCTCCTACAATGAGCAGTTCTTC. Amino acid sequence: CASSDSGSSYNEQFF.

The DNA for the CDR3 is TGTGCCAGCAGCCAATCCAGGAATCAGCCCCAGCATTTT. This codes for CASSQSRNQPQHF. The chain joins TRBV14 to TRBJ1-5; D call uncertain. Per the germline V gene, CDR1 is SGHDN and CDR2 is FVKESK. The CDR3 has 13 amino acids. Trimming took off 2 bases at V and 4 bases at J, with 6 bases between the two ends.

The J gene is TRBJ1-1, the V gene TRBV5-4, with 9 bases that match TRBD1. The J segment lost 6 bases and the V segment lost 4 bases, leaving 7 bases of the junction unmatched. Per the germline V gene, CDR1 is SGHNT and CDR2 is YYREEE (reference sequence). CDR3 length equals 14 residues. The CDR3 bases are TGTGCCAGCAGCCAGACAGGGGGAAGGTCTGAAGCTTTCTTT. Its translation is CASSQTGGRSEAFF.

This chain links TRBV18 with TRBJ1-2, with D hard to call. CDR1 and CDR2 (germline): KGHSH, LQKENI. Trimming left V 2 bases short and J 1 base short, with 11 bases between. CDR3 length: 15 amino acids. DNA of the CDR3: TGTGCCAGCTCACCAGGAGTAAAGCGTAACTATGGCTACACCTTC. Protein product: CASSPGVKRNYGYTF.

V and J are TRBV2 and TRBJ1-1; D is unresolved. This CDR3 has 14 residues. CDR1 is SNHLY and CDR2 is FYNNEI in the germline V gene. V dropped 4 bases and J dropped 0 bases, with 9 bases sitting between them. CDR3 bases: TGTGCCAGCAGTGTTCGGGGAGTGAACACTGAAGCTTTCTTT. Translating gives CASSVRGVNTEAFF.

The rearrangement links TRBV5-1 to TRBJ2-7; D may be TRBD1 (6 bases). Germline lookup yields CDR1 SGHRS and CDR2 YFSETQ. Trimming took 0 bases from V and 2 from J, leaving 18 bases between them. The CDR3 is 17 residues long. Here the CDR3 reads CASSLEARTAETYEQYF. The CDR3 coding sequence is TGCGCCAGCAGCTTGGAAGCTCGGACAGCGGAGACCTACGAGCAGTACTTC. The complete variable domain, with remaining parts taken from reference TRBV5-1 and TRBJ2-7, reads KAGVTQTPRYLIKTRGQQVTLSCSPISGHRSVSWYQQTPGQGLQFLFEYFSETQRNKGNFPGRFSGRQFSNSRSEMNVSTLELGDSALYLCASSLEARTAETYEQYFGPGTRLTVT.

To note about this clone: Other DNA variants within this sample encode the same CDR3. The chain recombines TRBV20-1 with TRBJ2-7; 8 nucleotides agree with TRBD1. Germline CDR1 reads DFQATT; CDR2 reads SNEGSKA (reference sequence). This CDR3 comprises 15 residues. Unmatched junction bases numbered 10, after V lost 3 bases and J lost 3 bases. CDR3 region: CSASDPRGLGYEQYF. The CDR3 DNA is TGCAGTGCTAGTGACCCCAGGGGGCTGGGCTACGAGCAGTACTTC.

As for this clone: Other DNA sequences from this sample encode an identical CDR3 as well. The chain carries TRBV5-5 and TRBJ2-1, with 9 positions matching TRBD1. From germline, CDR1 is SGHKS and CDR2 YYEKEE (reference sequence). The CDR3 sequence is 15 residues long. V was clipped by 1 base and J by 4 bases; unmatched bases: 3. As DNA, the CDR3 is TGTGCCAGCAGCTTGAGTGGGACAGGGTACAATGAGCAGTTCTTC. It codes for CASSLSGTGYNEQFF.

This clone came up a few times. The V gene is TRBV3-1 (or the pseudogene TRBV3-2), the J gene TRBJ1-1, with D possibly TRBD1 on 5 matching bases. The V end lost 1 base, the J end lost 5 bases, and 11 bases lay between the germline ends. Germline CDR1 and CDR2: LGHDT and YNNKEL (reference sequence). The CDR3 is 14 residues long. The CDR3 protein is CASSQVGGGTEAFF. CDR3 coding DNA: TGTGCCAGCAGCCAAGTGGGGGGTGGGACTGAAGCTTTCTTT.

This chain connects TRBV27 to TRBJ2-6; 7 positions match TRBD2. J lost 0 bases, V lost 1 base, and 3 bases had no gene match. Germline V CDR1 and CDR2: MNHEY, SMNVEV (reference sequence). CDR3 length: 17 residues. The CDR3 DNA reads as TGTGCCAGCAGTTTATTGGGGGGGGGCTCTGGGGCCAACGTCCTGACTTTC. Amino acid sequence: CASSLLGGGSGANVLTF.

This clone was seen once. V and J are TRBV30 and TRBJ1-5, with D perhaps TRBD1 (6 bases). V lost 2 bases and J lost 6, with 14 bases in between. The V gene's germline CDR1 is GTSNPN and CDR2 SVGIG (reference sequence). This CDR3 contains 14 residues. The CDR3 nucleotides read TGTGCCTGGAGTAAGGGGGTAACGGGTCAGCCCCAGCATTTT. Amino acids: CAWSKGVTGQPQHF.

The J gene is TRBJ2-3, the V gene TRBV28, with D maybe TRBD2 (7 bases). Germline CDR1 MDHEN, CDR2 SYDVKM. The ends were cut back, 2 bases at V and 3 bases at J, with 15 bases in the middle. The CDR3 sequence is 16 residues long. The CDR3 sequence is CASSLMQGRGTDTQYF. CDR3 bases: TGTGCCAGCAGTTTAATGCAGGGGAGGGGGACAGATACGCAGTATTTT.

The chain has TRBV5-1 and TRBJ1-1; weak D call: TRBD1 (6 bases). Germline CDR1 and CDR2: SGHRS and YFSETQ. The CDR3 is made up of 17 amino acids. Trimming took 3 bases from V and 2 from J, leaving 20 bases between them. Here the CDR3 DNA reads TGCGCCAGCAGCTCCCAGCCACAGGGCCAAGGAAACACTGAAGCTTTCTTT. This translates into CASSSQPQGQGNTEAFF.

This sequence joins TRBV15 and TRBJ1-5; the match to TRBD1 covers 10 bases. The CDR3 runs 16 residues. Germline V gene lookup returns CDR1 LNHNV and CDR2 YYDKDF (reference sequence). The V segment lost 3 bases and the J segment 7 bases; nucleotides outside the gene matches: 9. This CDR3 is CATSSERQGAKQPQHF. The CDR3 DNA is TGTGCCACCAGCAGCGAGAGACAGGGGGCTAAGCAGCCCCAGCATTTT.

This sequence joins TRBV19 and TRBJ2-2; TRBD2 matches 8 bases. The CDR3 is made up of 15 amino acids. The junction had 6 bases not matched to a gene; V was cut back by 8 bases and J by 1 base. Germline V CDR1 and CDR2: LNHDA, SQIVND (reference sequence). This chain's CDR3 is CASRREGQNTGELFF. The CDR3 DNA reads as TGTGCCAGTCGACGGGAGGGCCAGAACACCGGGGAGCTGTTTTTT.

This clone was seen only once. The chain is built from TRBV18 and TRBJ2-1, with 10 bases identical to TRBD2. The trim removed 6 bases at V and 0 bases at J, leaving 14 bases unmatched. CDR3 length: 19 amino acids. The germline gives CDR1 KGHSH, CDR2 LQKENI. The CDR3 loop reads CASSPYHLAGELSYNEQFF. The DNA of the CDR3 is TGTGCCAGCTCGCCCTACCATCTAGCGGGAGAGCTCTCCTACAATGAGCAGTTCTTC.

This clone was observed a single time. The rearrangement uses TRBV10-2 and TRBJ1-2; possibly TRBD1 for D (5 bases). Germline V gene sequence: CDR1 WSHSY, CDR2 SAAADI. The V end lost 3 bases, the J end lost 5 bases, and 13 bases lay between the germline ends. CDR3 size: 14 residues. The CDR3 here is CASSDGGRRYGYTF. The CDR3 DNA reads TGCGCCAGCAGTGACGGGGGAAGAAGGTATGGCTACACCTTC.

This clone was detected once. The chain uses TRBV2 and TRBJ1-1; maybe TRBD1 (5 bases). Germline CDR1 SNHLY, CDR2 FYNNEI. The CDR3 is made up of 14 amino acids. The V gene lost 9 bases and the J gene lost 4 bases, with 18 bases spanning the gap. In DNA form, the CDR3 reads TGTGCCAGTATACTGGGACTCGGGGTCACTGAAGCTTTCTTT. Protein: CASILGLGVTEAFF. Full variable domain (missing parts from reference TRBV2 and TRBJ1-1): EPEVTQTPSHQVTQMGQEVILRCVPISNHLYFYWYRQILGQKVEFLVSFYNNEISEKSEIFDDQFSVERPDGSNFTLKIRSTKLEDSAMYFCASILGLGVTEAFFGQGTRLTVV.

The genes are TRBV5-1 and TRBJ1-4; D is perhaps TRBD1 (5 bases). Germline CDR1 and CDR2: SGHRS and YFSETQ. Trimming took off 3 bases at V and 4 bases at J, with 13 bases between the two ends. The CDR3 contains 15 residues. This CDR3 reads CASSSAGRRNEKLFF. In DNA, the CDR3 is TGCGCCAGCAGCTCCGCGGGGCGTCGTAATGAAAAACTGTTTTTT.

This rearrangement joins TRBV6-5 to TRBJ1-6; 8 bases map to TRBD1. Per the germline V gene, CDR1 is MNHEY and CDR2 is SVGAGI. This CDR3 is built from 15 residues. The ends lost 7 bases at V and 6 bases at J; junction bases unmatched: 8. Written as DNA, the CDR3 is TGTGCCAGCACCAGACAGGGGTTCAGTAATTCACCCCTCCACTTT. Residues: CASTRQGFSNSPLHF.

The J gene is TRBJ2-3, the V gene TRBV5-1, with 8 bases fitting TRBD1. CDR3 length equals 14 residues. Germline CDR1 SGHRS, CDR2 YFSETQ. V was clipped by 3 bases and J by 4 bases; unmatched bases: 4. CDR3 in amino acids: CASSSGQGPDTQYF. The CDR3, as DNA: TGCGCCAGCAGCTCAGGACAGGGTCCAGATACGCAGTATTTT.

V usage is TRBV11-1 and J usage is TRBJ1-1; 10 nucleotides line up with TRBD1. From germline, CDR1 is SGHAT and CDR2 FQDESV (reference sequence). The length of the CDR3 is 16 residues. Trimming cost V 5 bases and J 5 bases; bases outside gene matches: 11. CDR3 sequence (DNA): TGTGCCAGCAGCCGAACCTGGGACAGGGGAAATACTGAAGCTTTCTTT. It is translated as CASSRTWDRGNTEAFF.

This chain uses TRBV5-1 with TRBJ1-1, with 9 positions matching TRBD1. Germline lookup yields CDR1 SGHRS and CDR2 YFSETQ. The CDR3 runs 16 residues. Unmatched junction bases numbered 7, after V lost 3 bases and J lost 1 base. The CDR3 DNA is TGCGCCAGCAGCTCCGGGACAGGGATTCGGAACACTGAAGCTTTCTTT. It yields the protein CASSSGTGIRNTEAFF.

This clone was counted a few times. V is TRBV28 and J is TRBJ2-2; D possibly corresponds to TRBD1 (5 bases). Germline V gene lookup returns CDR1 MDHEN and CDR2 SYDVKM. This CDR3 region has 14 residues. V lost 7 bases, J lost 7 bases, and 16 bases lay in between. The chain's CDR3 is CASIEQGRGGELFF. The CDR3 DNA reads as TGTGCCAGCATAGAGCAGGGAAGGGGCGGGGAGCTGTTTTTT.